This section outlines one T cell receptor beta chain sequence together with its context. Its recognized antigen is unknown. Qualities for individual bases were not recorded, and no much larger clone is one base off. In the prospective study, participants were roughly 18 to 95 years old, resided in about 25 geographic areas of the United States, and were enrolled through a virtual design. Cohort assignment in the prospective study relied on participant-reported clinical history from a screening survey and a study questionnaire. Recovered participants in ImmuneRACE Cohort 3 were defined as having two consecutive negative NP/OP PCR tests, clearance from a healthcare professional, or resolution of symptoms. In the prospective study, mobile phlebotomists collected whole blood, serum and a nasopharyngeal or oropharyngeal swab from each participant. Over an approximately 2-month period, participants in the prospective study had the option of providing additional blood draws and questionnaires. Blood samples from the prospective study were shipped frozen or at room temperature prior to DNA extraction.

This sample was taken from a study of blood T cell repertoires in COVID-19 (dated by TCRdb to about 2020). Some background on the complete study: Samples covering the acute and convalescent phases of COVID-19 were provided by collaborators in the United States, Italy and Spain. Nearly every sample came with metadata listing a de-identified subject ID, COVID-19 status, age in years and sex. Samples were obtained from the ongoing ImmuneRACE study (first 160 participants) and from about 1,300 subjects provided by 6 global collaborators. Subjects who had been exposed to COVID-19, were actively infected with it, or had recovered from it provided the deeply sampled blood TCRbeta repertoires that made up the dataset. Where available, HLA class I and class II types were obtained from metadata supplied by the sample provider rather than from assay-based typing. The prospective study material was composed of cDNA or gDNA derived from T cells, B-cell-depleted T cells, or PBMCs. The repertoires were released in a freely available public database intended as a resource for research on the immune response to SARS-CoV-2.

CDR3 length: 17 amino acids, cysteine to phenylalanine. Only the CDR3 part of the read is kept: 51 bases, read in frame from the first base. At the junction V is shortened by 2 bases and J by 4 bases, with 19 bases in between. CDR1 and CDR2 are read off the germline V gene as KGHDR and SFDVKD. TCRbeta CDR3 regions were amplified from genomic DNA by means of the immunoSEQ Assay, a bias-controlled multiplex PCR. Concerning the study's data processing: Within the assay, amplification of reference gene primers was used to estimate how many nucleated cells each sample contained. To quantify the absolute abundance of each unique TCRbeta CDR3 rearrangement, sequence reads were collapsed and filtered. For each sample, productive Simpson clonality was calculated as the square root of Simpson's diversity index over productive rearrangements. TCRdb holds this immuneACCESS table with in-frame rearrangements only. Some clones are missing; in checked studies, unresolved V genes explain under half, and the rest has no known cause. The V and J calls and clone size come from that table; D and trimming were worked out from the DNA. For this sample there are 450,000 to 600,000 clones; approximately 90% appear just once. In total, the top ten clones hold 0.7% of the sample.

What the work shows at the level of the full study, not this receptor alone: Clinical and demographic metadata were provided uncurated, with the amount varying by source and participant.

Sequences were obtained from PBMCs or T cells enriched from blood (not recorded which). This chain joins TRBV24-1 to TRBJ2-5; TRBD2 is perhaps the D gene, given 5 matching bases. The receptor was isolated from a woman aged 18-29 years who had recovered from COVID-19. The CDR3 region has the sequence CATSDSPEAGSSETQYF. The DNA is TGTGCCACCAGTGATTCCCCGGAGGCAGGATCTTCAGAGACCCAGTACTTC.